This TCR beta chain was sequenced in a study of blood T cells in healthy people across ages. There are 13 residues in the CDR3. Trimming shortened V by 6 bases and J by 0 bases, and 9 bases separated the two germline ends. Germline assignment: CDR1 SQVTM and CDR2 ANQGSEA. Isolation recovered at least 6 million PBMCs from every sample. A second roughly 6 to 11 cycle PCR used barcoded and J-beta primers. TCRdb itself ran the 5' RACE reads through MiXCR, one entry per CDR3 protein. The table has 1.2 million to 1.5 million distinct CDR3 sequences, approximately 59% seen once. The material sequenced was blood. The rearrangement joins TRBV29-1 to TRBJ1-5, with D possibly matching TRBD1 (5 bases). The sequence was obtained from a man younger than 30 in good health. The CDR3 loop reads CSVGTDSNQPQHF. The CDR3 DNA sequence: TGCAGCGTCGGGACTGATAGCAATCAGCCCCAGCATTTT.